There are many counts of the clone carrying this T cell receptor beta chain. Assembly of TCR beta libraries relied on iRepertoire HTBI primers together with Arm-PCR of CDR3 regions. MiXCR, run by TCRdb on the multiplex PCR reads, gives a single entry per CDR3 protein. The repertoire holds 400,000 to 500,000 distinct CDR3 sequences, with about 15% as singletons. V lost 0 bases, J lost 2 bases, and 2 bases lay in between. CDR3 size: 14 residues. Germline CDR1 is SGHAT and CDR2 is FQNNGV. Time point described: newly diagnosed GD, antithyroid drugs for less than 3 months. Extracted RNA from PBMCs served as the source of the TCR library. The record originates from a study of regulatory T cells in long-lasting Graves disease. This sample was also put to use in a study of T cells in Graves' hyperthyroidism and ophthalmopathy.

The sequencing here drew on peripheral blood mononuclear cells (PBMCs), taken at new diagnosis, from a patient treated with antithyroid drugs. V is TRBV11-2 and J is TRBJ1-6; D is ambiguous. This TCR came from a woman in her forties or fifties with Graves disease. In DNA form, the CDR3 reads TGTGCCAGCAGCTTAGACCCCTATAATTCACCCCTCCACTTT. Translation: CASSLDPYNSPLHF. The whole variable domain, filled in from reference TRBV11-2 and TRBJ1-6, reads EAGVAQSPRYKIIEKRQSVAFWCNPISGHATLYWYQQILGQGPKLLIQFQNNGVVDDSQLPKDRFSAERLKGVDSTLKIQPAKLEDSAVYLCASSLDPYNSPLHFGNGTRLTVT.